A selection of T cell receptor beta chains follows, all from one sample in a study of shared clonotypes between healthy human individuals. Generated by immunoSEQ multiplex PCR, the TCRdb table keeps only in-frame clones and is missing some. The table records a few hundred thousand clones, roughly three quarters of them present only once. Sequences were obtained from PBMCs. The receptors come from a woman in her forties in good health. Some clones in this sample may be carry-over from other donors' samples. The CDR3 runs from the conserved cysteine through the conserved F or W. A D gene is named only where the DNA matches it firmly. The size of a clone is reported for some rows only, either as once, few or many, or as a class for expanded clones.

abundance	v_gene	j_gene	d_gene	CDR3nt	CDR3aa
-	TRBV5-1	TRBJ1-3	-	TGCGCCAGCAGCTTGGGGGGGTCAACATCGGGAAACACCATATATTTT	CASSLGGSTSGNTIYF
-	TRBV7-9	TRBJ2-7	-	TGTGCCAGCAGCCCCAGCAGGCGCCCTGGGGAGCAGTACTTC	CASSPSRRPGEQYF
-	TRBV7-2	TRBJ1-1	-	TGTGCCAGCAGCTTAAGGGGTGAAGCTTTCTTT	CASSLRGEAFF
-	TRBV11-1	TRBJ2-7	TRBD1	TGTGCCAGCAGCTTAGCGGCAGGGGGCCAAGGCGAGCAGTACTTC	CASSLAAGGQGEQYF
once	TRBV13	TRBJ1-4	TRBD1	TGTGCCAGCAGGCCCTCCGGGACAGTTAATGAAAAACTGTTTTTT	CASRPSGTVNEKLFF
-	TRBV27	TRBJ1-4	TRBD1	TGTGCCAGCAGTCCCCGACAGGGGTCTAATGAAAAACTGTTTTTT	CASSPRQGSNEKLFF
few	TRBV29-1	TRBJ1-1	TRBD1	TGCAGCGTCGCTAAAGGACAGGAATGGACTGAAGCTTTCTTT	CSVAKGQEWTEAFF
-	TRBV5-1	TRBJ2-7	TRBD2	TGCGCCAGCAGCCCCTCCGGGACTAGCGGGAGAGGTTCCGGCGAGCAGTACTTC	CASSPSGTSGRGSGEQYF
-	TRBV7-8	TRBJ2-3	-	TGTGCCAGCAGGAGGGGTTGGGCAGATACGCAGTATTTT	CASRRGWADTQYF
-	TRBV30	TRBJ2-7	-	TGTGCCTGGAGTAACAGGGGGGGACTTCGCTACGAGCAGTACTTC	CAWSNRGGLRYEQYF
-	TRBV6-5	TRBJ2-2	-	TGTGCCAGCAGTTATTCTCGACCACTGGGCACCGGGGAGCTGTTTTTT	CASSYSRPLGTGELFF
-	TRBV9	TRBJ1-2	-	TGTGCCAGCAGCTCCCTCGATTATGGCTACACCTTC	CASSSLDYGYTF
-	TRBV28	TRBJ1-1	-	TGTGCCAGCAGCCGGCTCAGGGAAAACACTGAAGCTTTCTTT	CASSRLRENTEAFF
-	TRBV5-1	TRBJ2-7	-	TGCGCCAGCAGCATGGCGACTAGCTCCTACGAGCAGTACTTC	CASSMATSSYEQYF
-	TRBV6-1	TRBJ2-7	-	TGTGCCAGCCGCCCCTCCGGCGGCTCCTACGAGCAGTACTTC	CASRPSGGSYEQYF
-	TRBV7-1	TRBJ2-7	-	TGTGCCAGCAGCAGAGACAGGTATTCCTACGAGCAGTACTTC	CASSRDRYSYEQYF
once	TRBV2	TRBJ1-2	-	TGTGCCAGCAGTGAGCCGGGGTATGGCTACACCTTC	CASSEPGYGYTF
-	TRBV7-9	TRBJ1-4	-	TGTGCCAGCAGTAGGGACGGTAATGAAAAACTGTTTTTT	CASSRDGNEKLFF
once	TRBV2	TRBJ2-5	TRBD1	TGTGCCAGCAGTGTAGGACAGGGCTTTAAGACCCAGTACTTC	CASSVGQGFKTQYF
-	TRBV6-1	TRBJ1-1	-	TGTGCCAGCATCTTAATTCAGGGGTTGGCTTTCTTT	CASILIQGLAFF